This T cell receptor beta chain was obtained from a study of blood T cells in healthy people across ages. Germline CDR1 reads SGHAT; CDR2 reads FQNNGV. Trimming stripped 1 base from V and 6 bases from J, with 13 bases between. This CDR3 contains 14 residues. PCR was performed a second time for about 6 to 11 cycles using a sample-barcoded 5' primer and a J-beta primer mix. TCRdb reprocessed the 5' RACE reads via MiXCR and lists one record per CDR3 protein. This sample carries 1,500,000 or so distinct CDR3 sequences, less than 45% of them seen once, and the ten largest clones take about 4.1%. The origin of this receptor is a woman aged 18-29 years in good health. Sequencing was carried out using blood. V is TRBV11-2 and J is TRBJ2-7; a weak D match, TRBD2 (7 bases). The CDR3 sequence: CASSLALRGGEQYF. The DNA of the CDR3 is TGTGCCAGCAGCTTAGCACTGAGGGGGGGCGAGCAGTACTTC.